This section outlines one T cell receptor beta chain sequence together with its context. Germline CDR1 is SGDLS and CDR2 is YYNGEE. The CDR3 runs 13 residues. V lost 3 bases and J lost 6; bases outside the gene matches: 3. The data were produced by immunoSEQ multiplex PCR, yet TCRdb's version contains in-frame clones alone and is incomplete. The sample has about 41,000 clones, around nine tenths seen once; the top ten hold roughly 33%. The sample comes from a study of OX40 agonist ivuxolimab in advanced cancers. The sequences come from CD4+ or CD8+ T cells sorted from blood, collected in a trial of the OX40 agonist ivuxolimab. The TCR was taken from an adult with an advanced solid tumor such as melanoma, head and neck, liver or kidney cancer. The V and J genes are TRBV9 and TRBJ2-1, with 7 bases lining up with TRBD1. CDR3 coding DNA: TGTGCCAGCAGCGCCTCAGGGGGCAATGAGCAGTTCTTC. Its translation: CASSASGGNEQFF.